This TCR beta chain emerged from a study of T cells after yellow fever vaccination. One entry per CDR3 protein, called by TCRdb with MiXCR from the 5' RACE reads. The sample contains some 300,000 distinct CDR3 sequences, roughly 7.5% of which appear only once. The table lists this clonotype with a few counts. Germline CDR1 and CDR2: SGHVS and FQNEAQ. Losses at the gene ends were 3 bases for V and 3 bases for J; bases not matched to a gene: 4. The CDR3 loop spans 15 amino acids. Sequences were derived from PBMCs, sampled more than 40 days after the first yellow fever vaccination. The sequence derives from a man aged 18 to 35 who received the YFV17D yellow fever vaccine. The chain couples TRBV7-8 to TRBJ1-5; 8 positions match TRBD1. Here the CDR3 DNA reads TGTGCCAGCAGCTTTTTACAGGGGGACAATCAGCCCCAGCATTTT. Protein product: CASSFLQGDNQPQHF.